The 7 T cell receptor beta chains below come from one sample, sequenced in a study of blood T cell repertoires in COVID-19. TCRdb's copy holds only in-frame clones and misses some; the assay was immunoSEQ multiplex PCR. The sample holds tens of thousands of clones, 70% to 80% seen once. The sample consisted of peripheral blood. These receptors all come from a woman in her sixties or seventies with acute or convalescent COVID-19.

The chain joins TRBV19 to TRBJ1-2; TRBD1 might be the D (5 bases). Germline V gene data show CDR1 as LNHDA and CDR2 as SQIVND (reference sequence). V was trimmed by 6 bases and J by 4 bases, leaving 15 bases between them. CDR3 length equals 14 residues. The CDR3 loop reads CASSLGGVAYGYTF. In DNA, the CDR3 is TGTGCCAGTAGCCTCGGGGGGGTCGCCTATGGCTACACCTTC.

This clone was seen a handful of times. The chain uses TRBV6-6 and TRBJ2-4; no clear D. In germline, CDR1 is MNHNY, CDR2 SVGAGI (reference sequence). The CDR3 is made up of 14 amino acids. V gave up 2 bases and J gave up 3 bases, with 8 bases separating them. In DNA form, the CDR3 reads TGTGCCAGCAGTTACCCCGCAGACAAAAACATTCAGTACTTC. It yields the protein CASSYPADKNIQYF.

The chain has TRBV19 and TRBJ2-7, with TRBD1 identical over 9 bases. V lost 3 bases and J lost 12; bases outside the gene matches: 3. CDR1 LNHDA and CDR2 SQIVND come from the germline V gene (reference sequence). The CDR3 has 11 residues. CDR3 in amino acids: CASSMGTGLYF. CDR3 bases: TGTGCCAGTAGTATGGGGACAGGGCTGTACTTC.

The V gene is TRBV24-1, the J gene TRBJ1-5, with 7 bases aligning to TRBD1. This CDR3 is built from 15 residues. Unmatched junction bases numbered 6, after V lost 2 bases and J lost 6 bases. Per germline, CDR1 KGHDR and CDR2 SFDVKD. DNA for the CDR3: TGTGCCACCAGTGATTCTACAGGGGCGATTCAGCCCCAGCATTTT. Amino acid sequence: CATSDSTGAIQPQHF.

The V and J genes are TRBV27 and TRBJ2-7; 8 nucleotides agree with TRBD1. This CDR3 spans 14 amino acids. Per germline, CDR1 MNHEY and CDR2 SMNVEV (reference sequence). Losses at the gene ends were 5 bases for V and 6 bases for J; bases not matched to a gene: 9. DNA of the CDR3: TGTGCCAGCAGTCCCCGGGACAGGCTAATCGAGCAGTACTTC. Protein sequence: CASSPRDRLIEQYF.

J is TRBJ1-1 and V is TRBV5-1; 9 bases agree with TRBD1. CDR3 length: 15 amino acids. The germline CDR1 and CDR2 sequences are SGHRS and YFSETQ. V shed 0 bases, J shed 4 bases, and the junction held 4 bases outside the gene matches. The CDR3 here is CASSLGGTGITEAFF. The CDR3 bases are TGCGCCAGCAGCTTGGGCGGGACAGGGATCACTGAAGCTTTCTTT.

The rearrangement uses TRBV29-1 and TRBJ2-7, with D perhaps TRBD2 (6 bases). The CDR3 runs 14 residues. From germline, CDR1 is SQVTM and CDR2 ANQGSEA. The V end was cut by 5 bases, the J end by 6 bases, with 20 bases between. CDR3 sequence: CSVFDRAGLGEQYF. In DNA, the CDR3 is TGCAGCGTTTTCGACAGAGCGGGTCTTGGCGAGCAGTACTTC.